These 14 T cell receptor beta chains were sequenced from one sample in a study of blood T cells in healthy people across ages. Using a J-beta primer mix together with a sample-barcoded 5' primer, a second PCR was run for about 6 to 11 cycles. From the 5' RACE reads, TCRdb called clonotypes with MiXCR, one entry per CDR3 protein. The table records about 1.1 million distinct CDR3 sequences, 35% to 40% of them present only once. The specimen was blood. The receptors here all came from a man aged 18 to 35 in good health.

V gene TRBV3-1 combines with J gene TRBJ1-2; no firm D call. There are 13 residues in the CDR3. V was shortened by 4 bases and J by 4 bases, with 10 bases between the two germline ends. CDR1 is LGHDT and CDR2 is YNNKEL in the germline V gene (reference sequence). Here the CDR3 DNA reads TGTGCCAGCAGCCGAGCCGTTGGCTATGGCTACACCTTC. This gives the protein CASSRAVGYGYTF.

This clonotype was counted only a few times. The chain combines TRBV9 with TRBJ2-3; 10 bases line up with TRBD2. Unmatched junction bases numbered 10, after V lost 0 bases and J lost 3 bases. This CDR3 is built from 18 residues. CDR1 is SGDLS and CDR2 is YYNGEE in the germline V gene. The CDR3 loop reads CASSVGQRGGRSTDTQYF. CDR3 nucleotides: TGTGCCAGCAGCGTAGGCCAGCGGGGGGGCCGGTCGACAGATACGCAGTATTTT.

This clonotype has a handful of counts. V gene TRBV5-1 combines with J gene TRBJ2-1; TRBD2 aligns across 13 bases. V was clipped by 1 base and J by 4 bases; unmatched bases: 5. The germline V gene has CDR1 SGHRS and CDR2 YFSETQ. This CDR3 has 17 amino acids. The CDR3 bases are TGCGCCAGCAGCTTGCCGCGGACTAGCGGGGGATACAATGAGCAGTTCTTC. Residues: CASSLPRTSGGYNEQFF.

V usage is TRBV4-1 and J usage is TRBJ1-2; 8 bases agree with TRBD1. The CDR3 runs to 14 residues. V lost 3 bases, J lost 5 bases, and 5 bases stayed unmatched. Per the germline V gene, CDR1 is MGHRA and CDR2 is YSYEKL. CDR3 sequence reads: CASSHTGGTYGYTF. The CDR3 DNA sequence: TGCGCCAGCAGCCATACAGGGGGAACTTATGGCTACACCTTC.

V usage is TRBV28 and J usage is TRBJ2-3; D gene unclear. The germline gives CDR1 MDHEN, CDR2 SYDVKM. The CDR3 length is 11 residues. V lost 8 bases, J lost 7 bases, and 10 bases lay in between. CDR3 region: CASGPPNTQYF. The CDR3 DNA reads as TGTGCCAGCGGCCCCCCGAATACGCAGTATTTT.

For this clonotype: A much larger clone sits a single nucleotide away, making a read error possible. This chain links TRBV5-1 with TRBJ2-3; 9 nucleotides line up with TRBD2. This CDR3 region has 14 residues. Germline V gene sequence: CDR1 SGHRS, CDR2 YFSETQ. Trimming took 4 bases from V and 4 from J; bases not matched to a gene: 4. The CDR3 region has the DNA TGCGCCAGCAGCGCGGCTAGCGGGGCAGATACGCAGTATTTT. It is translated as CASSAASGADTQYF.

The table lists this clonotype with many counts. This chain links TRBV7-2 with TRBJ2-3; no reliable D call. Trimming removed 2 bases at V and 6 bases at J, with 6 bases between. CDR1 is SGHTA and CDR2 is FQGNSA in the germline V gene. This CDR3 has 12 amino acids. CDR3 sequence reads: CASSLIWDTQYF. The CDR3 DNA reads as TGTGCCAGCAGCTTAATATGGGATACGCAGTATTTT.

This clonotype was detected many times. The chain employs TRBV4-2 and TRBJ1-2; 8 positions match TRBD1. The J segment lost 4 bases and the V segment lost 3 bases, leaving 13 bases of the junction unmatched. Germline lookup yields CDR1 LGHNA and CDR2 YNFKEQ. This CDR3 is built from 17 residues. The CDR3 DNA follows: TGTGCCAGCAGCCACGTTAATTCGGGACAGGACCCCTATGGCTACACCTTC. Translating it yields CASSHVNSGQDPYGYTF.

This sequence joins TRBV29-1 and TRBJ1-2; D remains unclear. CDR3 length: 14 residues. V lost 0 bases and J 3 bases, leaving 11 bases between the germline ends. CDR1 SQVTM and CDR2 ANQGSEA come from the germline V gene. CDR3: CSVEEVNQYYGYTF. DNA for the CDR3: TGCAGCGTTGAAGAGGTTAACCAATACTATGGCTACACCTTC.

This clonotype came up many times. The J gene is TRBJ2-3, the V gene TRBV9, with D possibly being TRBD1 or TRBD2 (5 bases each). The CDR3 loop spans 10 amino acids. The germline V and J ends were trimmed by 7 bases and 5 bases, with 5 bases remaining between them. Germline CDR1 is SGDLS and CDR2 is YYNGEE. CDR3 nucleotide sequence: TGTGCCAGCGGGGGAGATACGCAGTATTTT. Translating it yields CASGGDTQYF.

The rearrangement uses TRBV4-1 and TRBJ2-4; 10 bases are shared with TRBD2. The V and J ends lost 2 bases and 0 bases, in that order; junction bases with no gene match: 16. Germline V lookup: CDR1 MGHRA, CDR2 YSYEKL. The CDR3 consists of 21 residues. The CDR3 nucleotides are TGCGCCAGCAGCCAACCTACTAGCGGGGACTCTCTAACCCTAGCCAAAAACATTCAGTACTTC. Amino acids: CASSQPTSGDSLTLAKNIQYF.

The V gene is TRBV7-2, the J gene TRBJ2-7, with D uncertain. V gave up 0 bases and J gave up 1 base, with 10 bases separating them. In germline, CDR1 is SGHTA, CDR2 FQGNSA. This CDR3 region has 15 residues. Here the CDR3 reads CASSLAPERSYEQYF. The CDR3 DNA follows: TGTGCCAGCAGCTTAGCCCCGGAGAGATCCTACGAGCAGTACTTC.

Details on this clonotype: With a much larger clone just one base away, this may be a read error. V gene TRBV5-1 combines with J gene TRBJ2-1; TRBD1 is a possible D gene (5 bases). Between the trimmed V and J ends, which lost 2 bases and 15 bases, there was a span of 15 bases. The CDR3 consists of 12 residues. Germline V gene sequence: CDR1 SGHRS, CDR2 YFSETQ. This chain's CDR3 is CASSFAQDERFF. The CDR3 DNA reads as TGCGCCAGCAGCTTCGCACAGGATGAACGGTTCTTC.

This clonotype was seen a handful of times. The rearrangement uses TRBV5-6 and TRBJ1-5; no clear D. The CDR3 is 14 amino acids. Germline V gene lookup returns CDR1 SGHDT and CDR2 YYEEEE. V lost 2 bases and J lost 4, with 10 bases in between. This chain's CDR3 is CASSFGILNQPQHF. In nucleotides, the CDR3 is TGTGCCAGCAGCTTTGGGATCCTAAATCAGCCCCAGCATTTT.